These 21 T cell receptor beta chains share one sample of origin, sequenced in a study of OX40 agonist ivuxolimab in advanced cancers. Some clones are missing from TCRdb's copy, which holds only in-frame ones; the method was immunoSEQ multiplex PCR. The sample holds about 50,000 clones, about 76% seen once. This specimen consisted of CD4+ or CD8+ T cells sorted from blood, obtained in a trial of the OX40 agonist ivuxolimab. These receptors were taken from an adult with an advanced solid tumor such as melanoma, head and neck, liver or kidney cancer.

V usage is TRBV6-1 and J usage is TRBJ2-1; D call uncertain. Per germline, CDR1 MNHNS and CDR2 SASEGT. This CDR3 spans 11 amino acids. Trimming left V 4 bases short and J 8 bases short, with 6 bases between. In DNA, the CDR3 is TGTGCCAGCAGTGGGGTCGATGAGCAGTTCTTC. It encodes CASSGVDEQFF.

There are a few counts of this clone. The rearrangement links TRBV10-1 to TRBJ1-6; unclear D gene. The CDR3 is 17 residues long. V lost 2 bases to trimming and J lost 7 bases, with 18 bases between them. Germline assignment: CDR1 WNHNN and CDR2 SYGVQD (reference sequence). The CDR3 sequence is CASSEGAGFGSNSPLHF. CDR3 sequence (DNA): TGCGCCAGCAGTGAGGGAGCCGGATTCGGGTCCAATTCACCCCTCCACTTT.

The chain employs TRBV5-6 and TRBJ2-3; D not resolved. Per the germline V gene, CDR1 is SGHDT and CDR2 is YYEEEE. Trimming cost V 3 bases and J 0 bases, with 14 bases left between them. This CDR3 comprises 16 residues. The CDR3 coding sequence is TGTGCCAGCAGCTACCCACCCCCCGCGAGCACAGATACGCAGTATTTT. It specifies CASSYPPPASTDTQYF.

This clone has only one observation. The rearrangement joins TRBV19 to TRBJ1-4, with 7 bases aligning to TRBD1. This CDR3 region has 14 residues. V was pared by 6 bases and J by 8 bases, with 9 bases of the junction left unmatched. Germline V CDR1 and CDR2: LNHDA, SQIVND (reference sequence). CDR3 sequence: CASRPGQFYEKLFF. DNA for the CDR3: TGTGCCAGTAGGCCGGGACAGTTTTACGAAAAACTGTTTTTT.

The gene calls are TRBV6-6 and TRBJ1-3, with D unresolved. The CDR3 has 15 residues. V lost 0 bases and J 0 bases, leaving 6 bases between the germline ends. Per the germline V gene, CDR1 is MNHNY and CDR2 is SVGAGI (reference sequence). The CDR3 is CASSYSLVSGNTIYF. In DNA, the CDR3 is TGTGCCAGCAGTTACTCGTTAGTCTCTGGAAACACCATATATTTT.

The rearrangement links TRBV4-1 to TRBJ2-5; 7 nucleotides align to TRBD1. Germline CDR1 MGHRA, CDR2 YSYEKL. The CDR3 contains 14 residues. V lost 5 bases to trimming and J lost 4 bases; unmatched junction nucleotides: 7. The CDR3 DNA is TGCGCCAGCAGCACAGACTCAGGGGGAGAGACCCAGTACTTC. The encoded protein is CASSTDSGGETQYF.

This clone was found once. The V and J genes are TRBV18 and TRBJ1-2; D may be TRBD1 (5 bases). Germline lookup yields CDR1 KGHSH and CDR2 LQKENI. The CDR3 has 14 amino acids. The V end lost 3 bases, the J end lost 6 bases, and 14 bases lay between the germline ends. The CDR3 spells CASSPNQGLDGYTF. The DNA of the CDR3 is TGTGCCAGCTCACCTAATCAGGGACTGGATGGCTACACCTTC.

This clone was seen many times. The CDR3 region is CASSETTGPHEQYF. CDR3 nucleotides: TGTGCCAGCAGTGAAACGACAGGGCCCCACGAGCAGTACTTC. The V and J genes are TRBV6-1 and TRBJ2-7, with 7 bases identical to TRBD1. The CDR3 totals 14 residues. Germline CDR1 reads MNHNS; CDR2 reads SASEGT. J gave up 5 bases and V 2 bases, and 6 bases lay outside the gene matches.

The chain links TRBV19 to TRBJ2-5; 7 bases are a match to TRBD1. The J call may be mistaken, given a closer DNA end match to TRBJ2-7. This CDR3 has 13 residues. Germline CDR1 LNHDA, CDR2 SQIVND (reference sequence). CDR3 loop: CASRGDRNYEQYF. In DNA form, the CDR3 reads TGTGCCAGTAGGGGGGACAGAAACTACGAGCAGTACTTC.

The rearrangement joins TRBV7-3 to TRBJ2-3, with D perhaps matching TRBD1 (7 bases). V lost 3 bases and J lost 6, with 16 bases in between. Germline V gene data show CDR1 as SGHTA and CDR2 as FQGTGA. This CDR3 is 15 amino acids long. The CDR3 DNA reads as TGTGCCAGCAGCTTCTCAGGGGGGAGAGGGGATACGCAGTATTTT. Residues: CASSFSGGRGDTQYF.

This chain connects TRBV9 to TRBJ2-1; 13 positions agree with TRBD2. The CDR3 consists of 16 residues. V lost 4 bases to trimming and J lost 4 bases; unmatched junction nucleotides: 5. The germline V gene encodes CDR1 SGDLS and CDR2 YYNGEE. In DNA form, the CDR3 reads TGTGCCAGCAGCCCGACTAGCGGGGGGTCGTACAATGAGCAGTTCTTC. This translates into CASSPTSGGSYNEQFF.

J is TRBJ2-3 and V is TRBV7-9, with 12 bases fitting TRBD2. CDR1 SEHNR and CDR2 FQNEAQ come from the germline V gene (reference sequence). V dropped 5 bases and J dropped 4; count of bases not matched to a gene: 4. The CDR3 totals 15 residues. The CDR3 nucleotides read TGTGCCAGCAGCCGTCTAGCGGGAGGGGCAGATACGCAGTATTTT. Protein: CASSRLAGGADTQYF.

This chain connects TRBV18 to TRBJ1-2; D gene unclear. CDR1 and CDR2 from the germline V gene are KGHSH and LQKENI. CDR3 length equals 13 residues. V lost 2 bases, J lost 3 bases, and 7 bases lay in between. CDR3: CASSPGEDYGYTF. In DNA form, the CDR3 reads TGTGCCAGCTCACCAGGGGAGGACTATGGCTACACCTTC. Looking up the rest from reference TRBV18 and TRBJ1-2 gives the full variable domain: NAGVMQNPRHLVRRRGQEARLRCSPMKGHSHVYWYRQLPEEGLKFMVYLQKENIIDESGMPKERFSAEFPKEGPSILRIQQVVRGDSAAYFCASSPGEDYGYTFGSGTRLTVV.

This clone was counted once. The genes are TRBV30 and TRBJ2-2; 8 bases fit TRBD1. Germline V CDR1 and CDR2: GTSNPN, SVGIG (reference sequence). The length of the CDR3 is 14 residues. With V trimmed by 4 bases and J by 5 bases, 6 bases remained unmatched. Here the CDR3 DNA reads TGTGCCTGGATGGGACAGGTGGTTACCGGGGAGCTGTTTTTT. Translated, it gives CAWMGQVVTGELFF. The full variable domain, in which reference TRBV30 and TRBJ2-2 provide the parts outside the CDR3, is SQTIHQWPATLVQPVGSPLSLECTVEGTSNPNLYWYRQAAGRGLQLLFYSVGIGQISSEVPQNLSASRPQDRQFILSSKKLLLSDSGFYLCAWMGQVVTGELFFGEGSRLTVL.

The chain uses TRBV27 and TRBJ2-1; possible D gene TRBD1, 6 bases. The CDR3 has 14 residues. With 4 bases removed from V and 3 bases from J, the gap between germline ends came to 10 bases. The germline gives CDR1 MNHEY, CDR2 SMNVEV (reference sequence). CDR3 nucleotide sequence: TGTGCCAGCAGTTACAGGGACAACTACAATGAGCAGTTCTTC. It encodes CASSYRDNYNEQFF.

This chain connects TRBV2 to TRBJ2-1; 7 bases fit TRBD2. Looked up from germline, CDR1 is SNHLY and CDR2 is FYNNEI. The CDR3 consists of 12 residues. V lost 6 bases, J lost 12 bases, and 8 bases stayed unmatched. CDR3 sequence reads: CASRTGGLVQFF. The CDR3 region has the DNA TGTGCCAGCAGAACGGGGGGTTTAGTGCAGTTCTTC.

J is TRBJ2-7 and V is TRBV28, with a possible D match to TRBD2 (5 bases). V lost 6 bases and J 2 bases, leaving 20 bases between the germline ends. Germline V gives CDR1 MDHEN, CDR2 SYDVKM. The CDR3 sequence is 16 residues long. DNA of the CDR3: TGTGCCAGCAGACCCACACCCGGACTCTCAACCTACGAGCAGTACTTC. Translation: CASRPTPGLSTYEQYF.

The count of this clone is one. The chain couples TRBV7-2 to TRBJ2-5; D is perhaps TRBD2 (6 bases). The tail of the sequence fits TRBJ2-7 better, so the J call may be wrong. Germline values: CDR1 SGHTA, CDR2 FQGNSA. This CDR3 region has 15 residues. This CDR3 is CASSLRDSSSYEQYF. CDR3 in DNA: TGTGCCAGCAGCTTACGGGACTCGAGCTCCTACGAGCAGTACTTC.

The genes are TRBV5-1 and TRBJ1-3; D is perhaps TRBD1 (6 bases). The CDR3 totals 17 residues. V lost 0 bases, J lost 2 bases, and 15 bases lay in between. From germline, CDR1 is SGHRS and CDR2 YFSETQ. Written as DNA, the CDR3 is TGCGCCAGCAGCTTGGTTACGGGGGCTGTTGCTGGAAACACCATATATTTT. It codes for CASSLVTGAVAGNTIYF.

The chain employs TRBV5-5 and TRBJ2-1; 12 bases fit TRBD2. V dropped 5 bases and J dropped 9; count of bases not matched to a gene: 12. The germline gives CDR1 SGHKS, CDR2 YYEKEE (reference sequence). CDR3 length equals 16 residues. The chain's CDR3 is CASRLTLAGGLIEQFF. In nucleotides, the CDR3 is TGTGCCAGCAGATTGACGCTAGCGGGAGGGTTAATTGAGCAGTTCTTC.

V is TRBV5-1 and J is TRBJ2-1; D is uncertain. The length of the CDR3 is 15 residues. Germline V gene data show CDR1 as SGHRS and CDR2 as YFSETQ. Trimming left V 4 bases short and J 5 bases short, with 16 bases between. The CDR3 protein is CASSPQEPHDNEQFF. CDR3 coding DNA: TGCGCCAGCAGCCCCCAAGAGCCACACGACAATGAGCAGTTCTTC.